This T cell receptor (beta chain) stems from a study of blood T cell repertoires in COVID-19. Germline V gene data show CDR1 as LNHDA and CDR2 as SQIVND (reference sequence). V was clipped by 6 bases and J by 2 bases; unmatched bases: 1. The length of the CDR3 is 13 residues. Per the study methods: Quantification of nucleated cells was approximated via reference gene primer amplification. Sequenced by immunoSEQ multiplex PCR; TCRdb stores in-frame clones only, minus some. V and J calls and clone size follow that table, whereas D and trimming were derived from the DNA. The table has 60,000 to 80,000 clones, 75% to 85% seen once.

V gene TRBV19 combines with J gene TRBJ2-3; 8 bases map to TRBD1. Sequencing input: peripheral blood. This TCR came from a man aged 50 or older with acute or convalescent COVID-19. The CDR3 loop reads CASRDRDTDTQYF. CDR3 DNA sequence: TGTGCCAGTAGGGACAGGGACACAGATACGCAGTATTTT.